This T cell receptor (beta chain) originates from a study of Ad26.COV2.S vaccination and SARS-CoV-2 variants (dated by TCRdb to the early 2020s). Notes on the research overall: Donors in the vaccine arm were drawn from COV1001, a phase I-IIa trial of Ad26.COV2.S in healthy adults that was multicentre, randomized, double-blind and placebo-controlled. Trial participants were randomized into five groups of five: low-dose or high-dose Ad26.COV2.S given once or twice, or placebo on both occasions. TCRbeta repertoire sequencing was used to assess the specificity and breadth of SARS-CoV-2-reactive T cell receptors after Ad26.COV2.S vaccination. A total of 32 samples were included in the TCR-sequenced set, comprising approximately 20 Ad26.COV2.S vaccine recipients, 5 placebo recipients and 8 SARS-CoV-2 convalescent individuals. Ad26.COV2.S was administered intramuscularly at a dose of 5x10^10 or 1x10^11 viral particles, either as one shot or as two shots given 56 days apart. Investigators remained blinded to trial group allocation during experiments and outcome assessment. On the study overall, not on this receptor specifically: Spike-specific TCR breadth was higher in Ad26.COV2.S recipients than in placebo recipients (P = 0.0014). After vaccination, substantial breadth of spike-specific CD8+ and CD4+ T cell responses was reported. The authors noted that the TCR breadth and depth analyses may have underestimated total T cell responses. Non-spike TCR breadth was comparable between vaccine and placebo recipients, consistent with the vaccine containing only spike. The study lacked the statistical power to compare responses across vaccine doses or regimens.

The immunoSEQ Assay was the method used to sequence TCRbeta CDR3 regions. After extraction, genomic DNA underwent amplification by bias-controlled multiplex PCR, followed by high-throughput sequencing. In the paper's pipeline: To quantify the absolute abundance of each unique TCRbeta CDR3 region, sequences were collapsed and filtered. T cell fraction was estimated by normalizing TCRbeta template counts to usable DNA, which was measured by amplifying reference genes present in all nucleated cells. Repertoire TCRs were annotated as SARS-CoV-2-specific when V gene, CDR3 amino acid sequence and J gene were exactly matched to a known reactive TCR set. MIRA supplied the reference SARS-CoV-2 TCR set, which was filtered for enrichment in COVID-19-positive ImmuneCODE repertoires so that public or cross-reactive TCRs were removed. Using the MIRA antigens, annotated TCRs were further analysed by specific ORF or by position within an ORF. Breadth was defined as annotated unique rearrangements over total unique productive rearrangements; depth was the summed frequency of those rearrangements. Group comparisons of TCR breadth used two-sided Wilcoxon rank-sum tests. This is the immuneACCESS table as TCRdb keeps it, with only in-frame sequences that have V and J called. A part of the clones is gone; compared with another copy, unresolved V genes explain less than half, and the rest is unexplained. Clone size and V and J calls were adopted from that table, with D and trimming inferred from the DNA. The sample has 200,000 to 300,000 clones on record, roughly 90% of them singletons. In total, the top ten clones hold roughly 10% of the sample.

From cysteine to phenylalanine, the CDR3 is 16 amino acids long. This entry keeps only the CDR3 DNA: 48 bases, framed from base 1. V lost 2 bases and J lost 12 bases, and the count of bases not matched to a germline gene is 15. Reading the germline V gene gives CDR1 SGDLS and CDR2 YYNGEE. This clone was detected a few times. It lacks a known antigen. Per-base quality was not reported, and no clone a single base away is much larger than it. The treatment or condition tag for this specimen amounts to: around 19 received Ad26.COV2.S at low or high dose, single or two shots; roughly five received placebo; per-sample allocation not given. For vaccine and placebo recipients, the sequenced repertoires came from samples collected on day 63 after the first injection. Cohort 1b enrolled some 25 adults aged 18-55 years at a single site in Boston, USA, between 29 July and 7 August 2020. Ad26.COV2.S was a replication-incompetent adenovirus type 26 vector that expressed a prefusion-stabilized SARS-CoV-2 spike protein derived from the original Wuhan strain.

Sequenced here: peripheral blood, sampled in a trial of Ad26.COV2.S vaccine versus placebo. The clonotype was recovered from a person between 18 and 59 years old who received the Ad26.COV2.S COVID-19 vaccine or a placebo. Recombination connected TRBV9 to TRBJ2-2, and 8 junction bases match TRBD1. The CDR3 amino acid sequence is: CASSVGRDSGGGQLFF. In nucleotide form, the sequence is TGTGCCAGCAGCGTTGGCCGGGACTCAGGGGGCGGTCAGCTGTTTTTT.